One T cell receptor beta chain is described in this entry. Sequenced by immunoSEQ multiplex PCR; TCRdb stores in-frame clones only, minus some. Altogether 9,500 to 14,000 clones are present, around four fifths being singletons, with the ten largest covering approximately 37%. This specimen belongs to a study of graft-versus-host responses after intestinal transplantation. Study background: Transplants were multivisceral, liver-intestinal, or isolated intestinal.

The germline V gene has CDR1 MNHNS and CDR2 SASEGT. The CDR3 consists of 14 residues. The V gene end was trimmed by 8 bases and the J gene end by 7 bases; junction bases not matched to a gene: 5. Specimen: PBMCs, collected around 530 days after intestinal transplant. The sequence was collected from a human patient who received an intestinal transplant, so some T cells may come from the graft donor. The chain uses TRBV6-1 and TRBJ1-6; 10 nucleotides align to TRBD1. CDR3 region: CASLGDRGNSPLHF. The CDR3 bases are TGTGCCAGCCTAGGGGACAGGGGAAATTCACCCCTCCACTTT.